This is a list of T cell receptor beta chains from one sample in a study of shared clonotypes between healthy human individuals. Libraries were prepared by immunoSEQ multiplex PCR; TCRdb keeps only in-frame clonotypes and omits some of them. The sample lists almost 700,000 clones; about 91% were seen once. Sequenced material: naive CD8+ T cells sorted from blood. Receptor source: a man under 40 in good health. CDR3s include the opening cysteine and the closing phenylalanine or tryptophan. D genes are given only for firm matches. Where a row states a size, it is once, few, many or the class of an expanded clone; other rows omit it.

TRBJ2-5	NA	TRBV6-5	NA	CASSALGETQYF	TGTGCCAGCAGCGCCCTAGGGGAGACCCAGTACTTC
TRBJ2-2	NA	TRBV29-1	TRBD2	CSVEDLSGGNTGELFF	TGCAGCGTTGAAGATCTTTCGGGGGGGAACACCGGGGAGCTGTTTTTT
TRBJ2-5	NA	TRBV15	TRBD2	CATSSGTSGSHQETQYF	TGTGCCACCAGCAGTGGGACTAGCGGGAGCCATCAAGAGACCCAGTACTTC
TRBJ1-5	NA	TRBV18	NA	CASSPPGPNQPQHF	TGTGCCAGCTCACCCCCAGGACCAAATCAGCCCCAGCATTTT
TRBJ1-2	NA	TRBV28	TRBD1	CASSYGQGLGYGYTF	TGTGCCAGCAGCTACGGACAGGGCCTTGGGTATGGCTACACCTTC
TRBJ2-1	NA	TRBV10-2	TRBD2	CASMATSGGGNEQFF	TGCGCCAGCATGGCGACTAGCGGGGGTGGGAATGAGCAGTTCTTC
TRBJ1-4	NA	TRBV11-2	NA	CASSNERGVFNEKLFF	TGTGCCAGCAGCAACGAAAGGGGCGTGTTTAATGAAAAACTGTTTTTT
TRBJ2-3	NA	TRBV7-3	NA	CASSRNRASTDTQYF	TGTGCCAGCAGCCGCAACAGGGCTAGCACAGATACGCAGTATTTT
TRBJ1-4	NA	TRBV9	NA	CASSAEGATNEKLFF	TGTGCCAGCAGCGCCGAGGGGGCAACTAATGAAAAACTGTTTTTT
TRBJ2-7	NA	TRBV30	NA	CAWSVTARGPLSYEQYF	TGTGCCTGGAGTGTAACCGCTCGAGGGCCACTCTCCTACGAGCAGTACTTC
TRBJ2-7	NA	TRBV11-2	TRBD1	CASSSYDTGALAYEQYF	TGTGCCAGCAGCTCCTACGACACAGGGGCACTGGCCTACGAGCAGTACTTC
TRBJ2-7	NA	TRBV11-2	NA	CASSLGRDTLTYEQYF	TGTGCCAGCAGCTTAGGTCGGGACACGTTGACCTACGAGCAGTACTTC
TRBJ1-4	once	TRBV5-1	NA	CASSWGSGLTEKLFF	TGCGCCAGCAGCTGGGGGTCGGGGCTGACTGAAAAACTGTTTTTT
TRBJ2-7	NA	TRBV14	TRBD2	CASSQDLAGGLSGKQYF	TGTGCCAGCAGCCAAGATCTAGCGGGAGGGCTCTCCGGTAAGCAGTACTTC
TRBJ2-7	NA	TRBV11-2	TRBD2	CASSLELGLARYEQYF	TGTGCCAGCAGCTTAGAACTGGGACTAGCGCGGTACGAGCAGTACTTC
TRBJ2-7	NA	TRBV15	NA	CATSRDTLEGFYEQYF	TGTGCCACCAGCAGAGATACTTTGGAGGGATTCTACGAGCAGTACTTC
TRBJ2-2	NA	TRBV7-8	NA	CASSPKGRSRGVFTGELFF	TGTGCCAGCAGCCCCAAAGGGCGATCCAGGGGGGTATTCACCGGGGAGCTGTTTTTT
TRBJ2-7	NA	TRBV4-3	TRBD2	CASSQDLTSLSYEQYF	TGCGCCAGCAGCCAAGATTTGACTAGCCTGTCCTACGAGCAGTACTTC
TRBJ2-1	NA	TRBV6-5	TRBD2	CASSQAGASNEQFF	TGTGCCAGCAGCCAAGCGGGAGCCTCCAATGAGCAGTTCTTC
TRBJ1-2	NA	TRBV19	NA	CASSTRLGVHYGYTF	TGTGCCAGTAGTACCCGCCTTGGAGTTCACTATGGCTACACCTTC
TRBJ2-1	NA	TRBV5-4	TRBD2	CASRTRGGPNEQFF	TGTGCCAGCAGGACCCGGGGGGGGCCGAATGAGCAGTTCTTC
TRBJ2-3	NA	TRBV5-1	NA	CASSLEVSTDTQYF	TGCGCCAGCAGCTTGGAGGTTAGCACAGATACGCAGTATTTT
TRBJ2-1	NA	TRBV7-3	NA	CASSLGPRGSSYNEQFF	TGTGCCAGCAGCTTAGGTCCGAGGGGAAGCTCCTACAATGAGCAGTTCTTC
TRBJ2-7	NA	TRBV27	NA	CASSLDSNYEQYF	TGTGCCAGCAGTTTGGACTCGAATTACGAGCAGTACTTC
TRBJ1-1	NA	TRBV9	TRBD1	CASSAEGQGSTEAFF	TGTGCCAGCAGCGCCGAGGGACAGGGGAGCACTGAAGCTTTCTTT
TRBJ2-3	NA	TRBV2	TRBD2	CASRGLAGGHTQYF	TGTGCCAGCAGAGGACTAGCGGGAGGTCATACGCAGTATTTT
TRBJ1-5	NA	TRBV11-2	TRBD1	CASSEGQYSNQPQHF	TGTGCCAGCAGCGAGGGACAGTATAGCAATCAGCCCCAGCATTTT
TRBJ2-4	NA	TRBV27	TRBD1	CASSSYRQGNIQYF	TGTGCCAGCAGTTCATACAGACAGGGAAACATTCAGTACTTC
TRBJ2-2	NA	TRBV27	NA	CASSYLVTGELFF	TGTGCCAGCAGTTATTTGGTAACCGGGGAGCTGTTTTTT
TRBJ1-4	NA	TRBV15	NA	CATSRDPEGLFF	TGTGCCACCAGCAGAGATCCCGAGGGGTTGTTTTTT
TRBJ1-5	NA	TRBV27	NA	CASTEGINSNQPQHF	TGTGCCAGCACGGAGGGGATAAATAGCAATCAGCCCCAGCATTTT
TRBJ2-3	NA	TRBV11-2	TRBD2	CASSLGWREASGDTQYF	TGTGCCAGCAGCTTAGGTTGGCGGGAGGCCTCAGGGGATACGCAGTATTTT
TRBJ2-2	NA	TRBV7-9	TRBD2	CASSAPRAGGHTGELFF	TGTGCCAGCAGCGCCCCCCGAGCGGGAGGTCACACCGGGGAGCTGTTTTTT
TRBJ1-1	NA	TRBV28	NA	CASSLGTEAFF	TGTGCCAGCAGTTTAGGGACTGAAGCTTTCTTT
TRBJ2-7	NA	TRBV4-3	NA	CASSQVRDPSYEQYF	TGCGCCAGCAGCCAAGTCCGGGACCCCTCCTACGAGCAGTACTTC
TRBJ2-2	once	TRBV10-3	NA	CAIRGQTGELFF	TGTGCCATAAGAGGACAGACCGGGGAGCTGTTTTTT
TRBJ2-7	once	TRBV7-9	TRBD2	CASSSDPGTSFHEQYF	TGTGCCAGCAGCTCGGATCCCGGGACTAGCTTCCACGAGCAGTACTTC
TRBJ1-1	NA	TRBV29-1	NA	CSVEAGNTEAFF	TGCAGCGTTGAAGCCGGGAACACTGAAGCTTTCTTT
TRBJ1-5	few	TRBV19	NA	CASSIVDQGSQPQHF	TGTGCCAGTAGTATAGTAGACCAGGGGTCTCAGCCCCAGCATTTT
TRBJ2-5	once	TRBV29-1	NA	CSALDLAQETQYF	TGCAGCGCCTTGGACCTGGCGCAAGAGACCCAGTACTTC
TRBJ2-7	NA	TRBV6-5	TRBD1	CASSQDRTGEWQYF	TGTGCCAGCAGTCAGGACCGGACAGGGGAGTGGCAGTACTTC
TRBJ1-1	NA	TRBV5-1	NA	CASSPGEGHTEAFF	TGCGCCAGCAGCCCAGGGGAGGGGCACACTGAAGCTTTCTTT
TRBJ2-7	NA	TRBV11-3	NA	CASSSTLAPYEQYF	TGTGCCAGCAGCTCGACTCTCGCCCCGTACGAGCAGTACTTC
TRBJ2-7	once	TRBV27	TRBD2	CASSWTSGSDEQYF	TGTGCCAGCAGTTGGACTAGCGGGAGTGACGAGCAGTACTTC
TRBJ2-1	NA	TRBV4-3	NA	CASSQGSSYNEQFF	TGCGCCAGCAGCCAAGGGAGCTCCTACAATGAGCAGTTCTTC
TRBJ2-3	NA	TRBV10-1	TRBD2	CASKPGGPRDTQYF	TGCGCCAGCAAACCGGGAGGGCCGCGGGATACGCAGTATTTT
TRBJ2-5	NA	TRBV7-9	TRBD2	CASSSQRTSGRAEETQYF	TGTGCCAGCAGCTCTCAACGGACTAGCGGGAGGGCCGAAGAGACCCAGTACTTC
TRBJ2-6	few	TRBV19	NA	CASSSTEGSGANVLTF	TGTGCCAGTAGTAGTACAGAGGGCTCTGGGGCCAACGTCCTGACTTTC